Presented here are 22 T cell receptor beta chains from one specimen sequenced in a study of blood T cell repertoires in COVID-19 (dated by TCRdb to the early 2020s). The receptor library was made with the immunoSEQ multiplex PCR assay. The source is immuneACCESS, and TCRdb retained only in-frame sequences with V and J called. Part of the clones is not carried over; for the studies checked, unresolved V genes explain less than half of this, and the remainder is unexplained. This sample holds 140,000 to 150,000 clones; approximately 90% were observed only once. Approximately 3.8% of the sample comes from the top ten. Sequenced sample: PBMCs or T cells enriched from blood (not recorded which). Receptors originate from a woman aged 40 to 55 who had been exposed to COVID-19.

V gene TRBV19 combines with J gene TRBJ2-7; no firm D call. CDR1 and CDR2 from the germline V gene are LNHDA and SQIVND (reference sequence). The V gene lost 6 bases and the J gene lost 2 bases, with 14 bases spanning the gap. There are 14 residues in the CDR3. The CDR3 nucleotides are TGTGCCAGTAGAAAAGAGACACCGCCCTACGAGCAGTACTTC. It yields the protein CASRKETPPYEQYF. The full variable domain, its missing parts supplied by reference TRBV19 and TRBJ2-7, is DGGITQSPKYLFRKEGQNVTLSCEQNLNHDAMYWYRQDPGQGLRLIYYSQIVNDFQKGDIAEGYSVSREKKESFPLTVTSAQKNPTAFYLCASRKETPPYEQYFGPGTRLTVT.

This clone was seen only once. The genes are TRBV7-2 and TRBJ2-3, with D unresolved. The V gene's germline CDR1 is SGHTA and CDR2 FQGNSA. The CDR3 spans 14 residues. Deletions cut 1 base from V and 1 base from J, with 6 bases between. CDR3 coding DNA: TGTGCCAGCAGCTTAGATTCCGGCACAGATACGCAGTATTTT. It encodes CASSLDSGTDTQYF.

The genes are TRBV5-8 and TRBJ1-5; the match to TRBD1 covers 8 bases. The CDR3 consists of 15 residues. V shed 2 bases, J shed 6 bases, and the junction held 7 bases outside the gene matches. Germline CDR1 is SGHTS and CDR2 is YDEGEE. CDR3 sequence (DNA): TGTGCCAGCAGCTTAAACCCCGACAGGGGTCAGCCCCAGCATTTT. Protein product: CASSLNPDRGQPQHF.

In this sample, this clone turned up a few times. The chain joins TRBV6-2 or TRBV6-3 to TRBJ1-5, with TRBD1 as a possible D gene (6 bases). The germline V gene has CDR1 MNHEY and CDR2 SVGEGT. Trimming took 2 bases from V and 0 from J, leaving 20 bases between them. The CDR3 consists of 19 residues. CDR3 nucleotide sequence: TGTGCCAGCAGTTACCCCAGGGGACGCATTCTTTATAGCAATCAGCCCCAGCATTTT. Translation gives CASSYPRGRILYSNQPQHF.

This chain uses TRBV11-2 with TRBJ2-3; D may be TRBD2 (5 bases). The germline V gene encodes CDR1 SGHAT and CDR2 FQNNGV. This CDR3 is built from 15 residues. Deletions cut 4 bases from V and 3 bases from J, with 14 bases between. The CDR3 DNA reads as TGTGCCAGCAGCTGGCTTTCGAGCGGAACAGATACGCAGTATTTT. Its protein is CASSWLSSGTDTQYF.

The rearrangement uses TRBV25-1 and TRBJ2-2; D is possibly TRBD2 (6 bases). V lost 2 bases and J lost 1, with 14 bases in between. Germline CDR1 and CDR2: MGHDK and SYGVNS. The CDR3 totals 17 residues. The CDR3 protein is CASSEDLRGKNTGELFF. CDR3 coding DNA: TGTGCCAGCAGTGAAGATTTGCGCGGGAAGAACACCGGGGAGCTGTTTTTT.

This clone has more than one count but fewer than ten. The J gene is TRBJ2-2, the V gene TRBV29-1; possible D gene TRBD2, 6 bases. The CDR3 covers 13 residues. Trimming left V 8 bases short and J 6 bases short, with 16 bases between. Germline CDR1 is SQVTM and CDR2 is ANQGSEA. The CDR3: CSSGSGVSGELFF. CDR3 in DNA: TGCAGCTCCGGGAGTGGGGTGTCCGGGGAGCTGTTTTTT.

The chain is built from TRBV6-6 and TRBJ1-4, with 7 positions matching TRBD1. The trim removed 4 bases at V and 7 bases at J, leaving 6 bases unmatched. The length of the CDR3 is 14 residues. Per germline, CDR1 MNHNY and CDR2 SVGAGI (reference sequence). CDR3 coding DNA: TGTGCCAGCAGTTTTCCCGGGACAGCTGAAAAACTGTTTTTT. Its translation is CASSFPGTAEKLFF.

The chain couples TRBV18 to TRBJ2-7, with 7 positions matching TRBD2. The CDR3 sequence is 14 residues long. V lost 3 bases, J lost 6 bases, and 8 bases stayed unmatched. Germline CDR1 KGHSH, CDR2 LQKENI. The CDR3 is CASSPGTTTLEQYF. CDR3 DNA sequence: TGTGCCAGCTCACCGGGGACTACCACCCTCGAGCAGTACTTC. Together with reference TRBV18 and TRBJ2-7, the CDR3 gives the full variable domain: NAGVMQNPRHLVRRRGQEARLRCSPMKGHSHVYWYRQLPEEGLKFMVYLQKENIIDESGMPKERFSAEFPKEGPSILRIQQVVRGDSAAYFCASSPGTTTLEQYFGPGTRLTVT.

The V and J genes are TRBV4-1 and TRBJ2-2; D is possibly TRBD1 (6 bases). From germline, CDR1 is MGHRA and CDR2 YSYEKL. The CDR3 extends over 18 amino acids. The V end was cut by 0 bases, the J end by 2 bases, with 16 bases between. The CDR3 DNA sequence: TGCGCCAGCAGCCAAGACCCCCCTGGGGACATAAACACCGGGGAGCTGTTTTTT. Amino acid sequence: CASSQDPPGDINTGELFF.

The chain carries TRBV6-5 and TRBJ2-7; D perhaps matches TRBD2 (5 bases). This CDR3 comprises 16 residues. Trimming pared 0 bases from V and 6 bases from J, leaving 18 bases between. CDR1 is MNHEY and CDR2 is SVGAGI in the germline V gene. The DNA for the CDR3 is TGTGCCAGCAGTTACTCGACTACATACTCGGCCTCCGAGCAGTACTTC. Amino acids: CASSYSTTYSASEQYF.

The chain couples TRBV15 to TRBJ2-3, with D unresolved. The CDR3 runs 13 residues. V gave up 0 bases and J gave up 4 bases, with 5 bases separating them. CDR1 is LNHNV, CDR2 YYDKDF, per germline (reference sequence). CDR3 nucleotide sequence: TGTGCCACCAGCAGAGAGGCGGCAGATACGCAGTATTTT. This translates into CATSREAADTQYF. The whole variable domain, remainder taken from reference TRBV15 and TRBJ2-3, is DAMVIQNPRYQVTQFGKPVTLSCSQTLNHNVMYWYQQKSSQAPKLLFHYYDKDFNNEADTPDNFQSRRPNTSFCFLDIRSPGLGDTAMYLCATSREAADTQYFGPGTRLTVL.

The CDR3 here is CATSDPRTDTQYF. The DNA for the CDR3 is TGTGCCACCAGTGATCCCAGAACAGATACGCAGTATTTT. The rearrangement uses TRBV24-1 and TRBJ2-3; D unclear. Germline V gene lookup returns CDR1 KGHDR and CDR2 SFDVKD. The CDR3 runs 13 residues. Deletions cut 3 bases from V and 3 bases from J, with 6 bases between.

This chain links TRBV7-9 with TRBJ1-3, with TRBD1 matching over 8 bases. V shed 4 bases, J shed 2 bases, and the junction held 4 bases outside the gene matches. Germline V gives CDR1 SEHNR, CDR2 FQNEAQ (reference sequence). The CDR3 loop spans 15 amino acids. The CDR3 loop is CASSSQGAAGNTIYF. CDR3 DNA sequence: TGTGCCAGCAGCTCGCAGGGGGCAGCTGGAAACACCATATATTTT. The full variable domain, in which reference TRBV7-9 and TRBJ1-3 provide the parts outside the CDR3, is DTGVSQNPRHKITKRGQNVTFRCDPISEHNRLYWYRQTLGQGPEFLTYFQNEAQLEKSRLLSDRFSAERPKGSFSTLEIQRTEQGDSAMYLCASSSQGAAGNTIYFGEGSWLTVV.

The gene calls are TRBV7-6 and TRBJ2-5; D is possibly TRBD1 (6 bases). V was shortened by 3 bases and J by 2 bases, with 13 bases between the two germline ends. Germline V gene sequence: CDR1 SGHVS, CDR2 FNYEAQ. The CDR3 contains 15 residues. The CDR3 protein is CASSFTGQRQETQYF. CDR3 coding DNA: TGTGCCAGCAGCTTTACGGGACAAAGACAAGAGACCCAGTACTTC.

This clone has only one observation. The chain employs TRBV9 and TRBJ2-7; D possibly corresponds to TRBD2 (6 bases). The CDR3 length is 13 residues. Between the trimmed V and J ends, which lost 2 bases and 3 bases, there was a span of 9 bases. Germline V gene sequence: CDR1 SGDLS, CDR2 YYNGEE. CDR3 region: CASSVDGSYEQYF. The CDR3 nucleotides are TGTGCCAGCAGCGTTGACGGGAGCTACGAGCAGTACTTC.

This sequence joins TRBV5-4 and TRBJ1-5; D gene unclear. The CDR3 runs 13 residues. Germline CDR1 and CDR2: SGHNT and YYREEE (reference sequence). The V and J ends lost 4 bases and 4 bases respectively, with 9 bases between them. CDR3 sequence: CASSPEVNQPQHF. CDR3 nucleotides: TGTGCCAGCAGCCCTGAGGTTAATCAGCCCCAGCATTTT.

The gene calls are TRBV5-1 and TRBJ2-3; TRBD1 aligns across 11 bases. CDR3 size: 14 residues. The germline V gene encodes CDR1 SGHRS and CDR2 YFSETQ. V was clipped by 6 bases and J by 5 bases; unmatched bases: 5. The CDR3 spells CASIRTGGEDTQYF. The CDR3 DNA reads as TGCGCCAGCATCCGGACAGGGGGCGAAGATACGCAGTATTTT.

This clone was detected only once. V is TRBV29-1 and J is TRBJ2-7; 9 nucleotides line up with TRBD2. The CDR3 is 16 residues long. CDR1 and CDR2 from the germline V gene are SQVTM and ANQGSEA. In DNA, the CDR3 is TGCGGCCTTCTAGCGGGAATTTATCGGGGCTCCTACGAGCAGTACTTC. The encoded protein is CGLLAGIYRGSYEQYF.

The genes are TRBV9 and TRBJ1-4, with 9 bases that match TRBD1. The CDR3 totals 16 residues. The germline V gene encodes CDR1 SGDLS and CDR2 YYNGEE. With V trimmed by 0 bases and J by 8 bases, 8 bases remained unmatched. This CDR3 reads CASSVGPRDRDEKLFF. For the CDR3, the DNA is TGTGCCAGCAGCGTAGGGCCCCGGGACAGGGACGAAAAACTGTTTTTT.

The chain combines TRBV5-5 with TRBJ1-2; D is perhaps TRBD1 (6 bases). Germline CDR1 is SGHKS and CDR2 is YYEKEE (reference sequence). Trimming shortened V by 1 base and J by 0 bases, and 10 bases separated the two germline ends. The CDR3 runs to 15 residues. The CDR3 DNA reads as TGTGCCAGCAGCTTGACAGGGAAAACTAACTATGGCTACACCTTC. Translated, it gives CASSLTGKTNYGYTF.

The gene calls are TRBV5-1 and TRBJ1-4, with 9 bases identical to TRBD1. The CDR3 sequence is 14 residues long. With V trimmed by 4 bases and J by 4 bases, 2 bases remained unmatched. Germline assignment: CDR1 SGHRS and CDR2 YFSETQ. The CDR3 spells CASSQGQGNEKLFF. The DNA of the CDR3 is TGCGCCAGCAGCCAGGGACAGGGTAATGAAAAACTGTTTTTT.